These 4 T cell receptor beta chains were all obtained from the same sample, sequenced in a study of shared clonotypes between healthy human individuals. Clones were sequenced by immunoSEQ multiplex PCR, and TCRdb holds only the in-frame ones, with some missing. The profile covers about 110,000 clones, with under 70% appearing a single time and about 24% taken by the ten largest. Sequencing was done on a sample of memory CD8+ T cells sorted from blood. Sample subset: CD45RO+ cells pooled with CCR7-negative TemRA cells. Source of these receptors: a woman under 40 in good health.

The sample holds a few counts of this clone. The chain combines TRBV14 with TRBJ2-1; D not certain. V lost 1 base, J lost 8 bases, and 12 bases lay in between. The CDR3 runs 14 residues. Germline CDR1 is SGHDN and CDR2 is FVKESK. CDR3 loop: CASSQGFGWDEQFF. For the CDR3, the DNA is TGTGCCAGCAGCCAAGGGTTCGGGTGGGATGAGCAGTTCTTC.

The chain couples TRBV23-1 to TRBJ2-3; D is tentatively TRBD1 or TRBD2 (5 bases each). TRBV23-1 is marked as an open reading frame, function uncertain. The CDR3 has 18 amino acids. Trimming left V 4 bases short and J 1 base short, with 21 bases between. Here the CDR3 DNA reads TGCGCCAGCAGTCGCCTCCCTCCAGGGATCGGGGGCACAGATACGCAGTATTTT. This translates into CASSRLPPGIGGTDTQYF.

The gene calls are TRBV2 and TRBJ2-7, with a tentative D call TRBD1 (6 bases). Germline V gives CDR1 SNHLY, CDR2 FYNNEI. The CDR3 has 13 amino acids. CDR3 in DNA: TGTGCACAAAACAGGGCGAGCTCCTACGAGCAGTACTTC. Its translation: CAQNRASSYEQYF.

This clone was recorded a few times. V and J are TRBV10-1 and TRBJ2-1, with 14 bases identical to TRBD2. This CDR3 contains 13 residues. Per the germline V gene, CDR1 is WNHNN and CDR2 is SYGVQD (reference sequence). Unmatched junction bases numbered 1, after V lost 9 bases and J lost 6 bases. CDR3 nucleotides: TGCGCCAGGACTAGCGGGAGGGCCAATGAGCAGTTCTTC. Its protein product is CARTSGRANEQFF.